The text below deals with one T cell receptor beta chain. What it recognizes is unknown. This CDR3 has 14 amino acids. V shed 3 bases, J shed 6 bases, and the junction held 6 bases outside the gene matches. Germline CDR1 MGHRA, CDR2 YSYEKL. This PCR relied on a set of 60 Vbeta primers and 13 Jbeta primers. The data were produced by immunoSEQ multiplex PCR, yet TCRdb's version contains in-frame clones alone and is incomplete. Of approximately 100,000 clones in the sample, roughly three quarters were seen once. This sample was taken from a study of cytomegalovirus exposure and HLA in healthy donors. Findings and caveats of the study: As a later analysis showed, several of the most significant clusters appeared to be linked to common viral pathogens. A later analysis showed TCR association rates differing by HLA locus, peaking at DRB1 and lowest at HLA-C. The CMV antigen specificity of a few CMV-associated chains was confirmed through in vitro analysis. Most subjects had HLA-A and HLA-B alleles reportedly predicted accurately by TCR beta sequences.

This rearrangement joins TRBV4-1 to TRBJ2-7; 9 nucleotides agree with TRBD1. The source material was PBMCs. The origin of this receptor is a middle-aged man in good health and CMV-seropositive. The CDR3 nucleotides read TGCGCCAGCAGCCATCCGGGACAGGGTCGCGAGCAGTACTTC. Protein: CASSHPGQGREQYF.